The sequence of this T cell receptor (beta chain) was determined in a study of CD8 T cells in Susac syndrome. It was with random hexamers that about 0.45 to 1 ug RNA was reverse transcribed. The CDR3 of TCR beta was amplified by immunoSEQ multiplex PCR across 54 Vbeta and 13 Jbeta. TCRdb processed the immunoSEQ multiplex PCR reads anew with MiXCR; each CDR3 protein has one entry. The sample holds 170,000 or so distinct CDR3 sequences, approximately 95% seen once. The CDR3 length is 17 residues. Trimming cost V 2 bases and J 6 bases; bases outside gene matches: 11. The chain employs TRBV12-3 or TRBV12-4 and TRBJ2-5; the match to TRBD2 covers 11 bases. The TCR was taken from a human donor with multiple sclerosis. Sequencing was done on a sample of CD4+ T cells from PBMCs. For the CDR3, the DNA is TGTGCCAGCAGTTTAAGGGTTGAACTAGCGGGGGCGAAGACCCAGTACTTC. This translates into CASSLRVELAGAKTQYF.